Following are 4 T cell receptor beta chains from one sample sequenced in a study of vaccination and CD4 T cells after COVID-19. With the Oncomine TCR Beta short-read assay, DNA from cultured CD4+ T cells was sequenced. TCRdb fed the PCR reads into MiXCR, producing one record per CDR3 protein. The sample shows around 14,000 distinct CDR3 sequences, roughly 50% of them seen only once. For these TCRs, the target antigens are not known. Treatment indicated: 10-day PBMC culture with coronavirus spike peptide pools or control peptides (ViraFEST assay). Sequencing was done on a sample of CD4+ T cells from blood, cultured in vitro. These receptors were collected from a human donor who had recovered from COVID-19.

This clonotype was detected a few times. The V gene is TRBV24-1, the J gene TRBJ2-3, with 8 positions matching TRBD2. J lost 1 base, V lost 7 bases, and 3 bases had no gene match. Germline lookup yields CDR1 KGHDR and CDR2 SFDVKD. The CDR3 contains 14 residues. This CDR3 reads CATRGTRGTDTQYF. DNA for the CDR3: TGTGCCACCAGAGGGACTAGAGGCACAGATACGCAGTATTTT.

The chain uses TRBV6-1 and TRBJ1-5; tentatively, D is TRBD1 (6 bases). CDR3 size: 14 residues. Germline CDR1 reads MNHNS; CDR2 reads SASEGT. V lost 4 bases to trimming and J lost 1 base, with 8 bases between them. This CDR3 is CASSGGLSNQPQHF. The CDR3 bases are TGTGCCAGCAGTGGGGGGCTCAGCAATCAGCCCCAGCATTTT.

This clonotype was seen a handful of times. This chain joins TRBV7-9 and TRBJ1-2; D may be TRBD1 (5 bases). This CDR3 contains 15 residues. Germline V CDR1 and CDR2: SEHNR, FQNEAQ (reference sequence). V lost 0 bases to trimming and J lost 5 bases, with 13 bases between them. The CDR3 DNA reads TGTGCCAGCAGCTTAGCGCCTCCGGGGGTATATGGCTACACCTTC. Protein sequence: CASSLAPPGVYGYTF.

This clonotype showed up just once. The CDR3 bases are TGTGCCAGTAGTAACGGCAGGAGGGGCACAGATACGCAGTATTTT. This sequence encodes CASSNGRRGTDTQYF. The rearrangement uses TRBV19 and TRBJ2-3, with a possible D match to TRBD2 (6 bases). V was pared by 4 bases and J by 1 base, with 12 bases between. The CDR3 consists of 15 residues. CDR1 and CDR2 (germline): LNHDA, SQIVND (reference sequence).